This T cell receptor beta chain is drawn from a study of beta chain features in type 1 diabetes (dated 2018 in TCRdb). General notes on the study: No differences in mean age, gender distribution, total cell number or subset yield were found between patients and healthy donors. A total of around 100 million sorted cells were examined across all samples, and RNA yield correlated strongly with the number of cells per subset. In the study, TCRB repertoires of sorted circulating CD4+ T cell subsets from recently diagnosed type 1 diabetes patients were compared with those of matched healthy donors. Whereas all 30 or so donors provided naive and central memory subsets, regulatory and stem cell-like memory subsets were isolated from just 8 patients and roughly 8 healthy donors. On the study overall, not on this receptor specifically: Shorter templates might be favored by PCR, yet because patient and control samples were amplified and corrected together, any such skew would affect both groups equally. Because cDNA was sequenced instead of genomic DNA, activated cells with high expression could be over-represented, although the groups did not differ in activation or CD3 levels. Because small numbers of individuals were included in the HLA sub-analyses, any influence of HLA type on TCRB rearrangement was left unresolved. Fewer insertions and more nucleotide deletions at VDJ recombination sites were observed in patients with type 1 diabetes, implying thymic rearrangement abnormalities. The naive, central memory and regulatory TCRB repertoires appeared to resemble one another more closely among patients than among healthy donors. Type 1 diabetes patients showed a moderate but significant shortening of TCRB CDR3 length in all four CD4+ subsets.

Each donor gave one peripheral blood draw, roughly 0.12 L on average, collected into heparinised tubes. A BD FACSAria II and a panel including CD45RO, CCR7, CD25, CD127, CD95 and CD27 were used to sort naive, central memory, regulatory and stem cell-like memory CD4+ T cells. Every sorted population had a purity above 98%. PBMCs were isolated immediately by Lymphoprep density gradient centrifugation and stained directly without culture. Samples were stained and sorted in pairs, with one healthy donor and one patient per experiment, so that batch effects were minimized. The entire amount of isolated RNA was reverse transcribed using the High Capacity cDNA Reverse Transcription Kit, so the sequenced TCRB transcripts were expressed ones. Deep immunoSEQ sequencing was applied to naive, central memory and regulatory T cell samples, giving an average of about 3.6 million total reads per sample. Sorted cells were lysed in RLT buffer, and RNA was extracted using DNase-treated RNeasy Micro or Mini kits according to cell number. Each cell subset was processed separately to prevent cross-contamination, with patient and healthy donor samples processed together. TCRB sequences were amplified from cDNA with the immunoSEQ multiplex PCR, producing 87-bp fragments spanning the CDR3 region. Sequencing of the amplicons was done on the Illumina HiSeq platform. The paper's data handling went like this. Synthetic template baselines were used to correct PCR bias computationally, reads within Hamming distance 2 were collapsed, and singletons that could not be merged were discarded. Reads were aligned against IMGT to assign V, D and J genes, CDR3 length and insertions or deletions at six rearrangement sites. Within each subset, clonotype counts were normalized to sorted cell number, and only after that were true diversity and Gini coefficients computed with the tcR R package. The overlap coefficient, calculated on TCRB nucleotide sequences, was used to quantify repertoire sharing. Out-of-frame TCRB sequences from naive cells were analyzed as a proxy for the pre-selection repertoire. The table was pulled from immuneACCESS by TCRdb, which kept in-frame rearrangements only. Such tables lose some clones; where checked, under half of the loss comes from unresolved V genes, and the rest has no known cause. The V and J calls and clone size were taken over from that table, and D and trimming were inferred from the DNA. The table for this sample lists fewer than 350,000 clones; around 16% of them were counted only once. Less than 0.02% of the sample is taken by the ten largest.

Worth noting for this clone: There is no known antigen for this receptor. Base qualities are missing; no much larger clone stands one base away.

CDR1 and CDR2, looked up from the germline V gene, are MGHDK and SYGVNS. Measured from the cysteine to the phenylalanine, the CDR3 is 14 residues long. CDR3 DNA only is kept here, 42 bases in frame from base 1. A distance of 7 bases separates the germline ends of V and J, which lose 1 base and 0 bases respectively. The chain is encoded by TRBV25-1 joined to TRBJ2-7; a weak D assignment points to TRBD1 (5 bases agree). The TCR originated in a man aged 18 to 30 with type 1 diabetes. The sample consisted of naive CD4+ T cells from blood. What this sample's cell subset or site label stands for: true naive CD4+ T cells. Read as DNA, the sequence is TGTGCCAGCAGTGAATCCAGGGCCTCCTACGAGCAGTACTTC. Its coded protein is CASSESRASYEQYF.